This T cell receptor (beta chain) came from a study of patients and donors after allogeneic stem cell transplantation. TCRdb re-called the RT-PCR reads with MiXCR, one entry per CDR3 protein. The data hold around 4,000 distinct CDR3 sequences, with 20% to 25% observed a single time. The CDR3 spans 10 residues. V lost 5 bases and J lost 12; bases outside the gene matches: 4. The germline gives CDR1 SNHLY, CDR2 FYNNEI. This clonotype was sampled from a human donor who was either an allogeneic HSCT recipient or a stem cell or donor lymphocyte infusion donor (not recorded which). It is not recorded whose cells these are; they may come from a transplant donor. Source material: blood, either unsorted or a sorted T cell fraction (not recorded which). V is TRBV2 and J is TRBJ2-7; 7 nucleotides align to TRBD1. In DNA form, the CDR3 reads TGTGCCAGCAGTATTGGGACAGCGTACGTC. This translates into CASSIGTAYV.